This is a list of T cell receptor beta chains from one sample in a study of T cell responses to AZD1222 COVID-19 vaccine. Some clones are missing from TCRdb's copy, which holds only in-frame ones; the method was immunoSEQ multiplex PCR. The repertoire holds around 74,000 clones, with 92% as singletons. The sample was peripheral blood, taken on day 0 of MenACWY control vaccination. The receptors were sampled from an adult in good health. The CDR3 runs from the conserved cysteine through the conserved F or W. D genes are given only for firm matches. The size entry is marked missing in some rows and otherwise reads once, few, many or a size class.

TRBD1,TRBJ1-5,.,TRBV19,TGTGCCAGTAGTATCCTCAAACAGGGGGCCGGCAATCAGCCCCAGCATTTT,CASSILKQGAGNQPQHF
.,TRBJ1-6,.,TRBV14,TGTGCCAGCAGCGAAGCACCGAATTCACCCCTCCACTTT,CASSEAPNSPLHF
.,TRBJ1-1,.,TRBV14,TGTGCCAGCCAGGAAGAACTCATGAACACTGAAGCTTTCTTT,CASQEELMNTEAFF
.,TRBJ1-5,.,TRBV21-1,TGTGCCAGCAGCAAAGATCTGGTACGGGAAAATCAGCCCCAGCATTTT,CASSKDLVRENQPQHF
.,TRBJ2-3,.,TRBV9,TGTGCCAGCAGCTTTGAGACCATAGCGGCTCGGGATACGCAGTATTTT,CASSFETIAARDTQYF
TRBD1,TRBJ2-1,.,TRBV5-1,TGCGCCAGCAGCTCCGGGACAGGGGGGAATGAGCAGTTCTTC,CASSSGTGGNEQFF
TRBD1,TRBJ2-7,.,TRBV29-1,TGCAGCGCCGCCCGGACAGGTCGTTACGAGCAGTACTTC,CSAARTGRYEQYF
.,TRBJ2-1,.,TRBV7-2,TGTGCCAGCAGCTGGGTAGGGGGGGAGGAGGTAGATGAGCAGTTCTTC,CASSWVGGEEVDEQFF
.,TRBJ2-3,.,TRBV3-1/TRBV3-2,TGTGCCAGCAGCCAGCAGGCAGATACGCAGTATTTT,CASSQQADTQYF
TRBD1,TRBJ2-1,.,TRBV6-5,TGTGCCAGCAGTTACTCCGGGACAGGGAATGCGCAGTTCTTC,CASSYSGTGNAQFF
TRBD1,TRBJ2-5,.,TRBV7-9,TGTGCCAGCAGCTTAGGCACGACAGGGAAGGATGAGACCCAGTACTTC,CASSLGTTGKDETQYF
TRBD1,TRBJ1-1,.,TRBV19,TGTGCCAGTAGTAGAGACAGGGGGGACACTGAAGCTTTCTTT,CASSRDRGDTEAFF
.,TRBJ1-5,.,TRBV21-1,TGTGCCAGCAGCACGTCCGGGACAGGGGAGAATCAGCCCCAGCATTTT,CASSTSGTGENQPQHF
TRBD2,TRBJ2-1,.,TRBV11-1,TGTGCCAGCAGCTCACAGACTAGCGGGAGTTATGAGCAGTTCTTC,CASSSQTSGSYEQFF
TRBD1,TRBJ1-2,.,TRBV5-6,TGTGCCAGCAGCTTGGTTTCGGACAGGGGTAACTATGGCTACACCTTC,CASSLVSDRGNYGYTF
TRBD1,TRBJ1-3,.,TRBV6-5,TGTGCCAGCAGTTACCCCTCAGGGGGCGAAAACACCATATATTTT,CASSYPSGGENTIYF
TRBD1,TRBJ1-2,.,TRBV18,TGTGCCAGCTCACCAATGGGACAGGGGAGTGGCTACACCTTC,CASSPMGQGSGYTF
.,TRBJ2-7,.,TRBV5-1,TGCGCCAGCAGCTTGGCTGGGGGTGCGGGAACCTACGAGCAGTACTTC,CASSLAGGAGTYEQYF
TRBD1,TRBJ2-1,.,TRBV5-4,TGTGCCAGCAGCGCCCGGGACAGGGACAATGAGCAGTTCTTC,CASSARDRDNEQFF
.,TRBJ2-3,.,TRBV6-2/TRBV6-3,TGTGCCAGCAGTTCCATCAGTCTGGTAGATACGCAGTATTTT,CASSSISLVDTQYF
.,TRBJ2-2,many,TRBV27,TGTGCCAGCAGAGGGGGGACAGCGAACACCGGGGAGCTGTTTTTT,CASRGGTANTGELFF
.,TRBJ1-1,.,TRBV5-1,TGCGCCAGCAGCTTGGGGGGCGCTCGGAACACTGAAGCTTTCTTT,CASSLGGARNTEAFF
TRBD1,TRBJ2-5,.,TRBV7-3,TGTGCCAGCAGTCAAGACAGGGAAGAGACCCAGTACTTC,CASSQDREETQYF
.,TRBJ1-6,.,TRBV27,TGTGCCAGCAGTTTTGTAAGGGGAGAAAATTCACCCCTCCACTTT,CASSFVRGENSPLHF
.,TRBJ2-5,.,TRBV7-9,TGTGCCAGCAGACCCGTAACGACCCAGTACTTC,CASRPVTTQYF
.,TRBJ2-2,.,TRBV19,TGTGCCAGTAGCCCCCTGAGGGGACGGACCGGGGAGCTGTTTTTT,CASSPLRGRTGELFF
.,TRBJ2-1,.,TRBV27,TGTGCCAGCAGTCGATTAGCGGAGTACAATGAGCAGTTCTTC,CASSRLAEYNEQFF
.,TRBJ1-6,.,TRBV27,TGTGCCAGCAGTTTCAGCAGGGGCTCACCCCTCCACTTT,CASSFSRGSPLHF
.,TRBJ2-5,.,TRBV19,TGTGCCAGTAGTATCGGTTCGGGACAGACCCAGTACTTC,CASSIGSGQTQYF
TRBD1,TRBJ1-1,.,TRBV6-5,TGTGCCAGCAGAATGGGACAGAGAAACACTGAAGCTTTCTTT,CASRMGQRNTEAFF
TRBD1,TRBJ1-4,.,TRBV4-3,TGCGCCAGCAGCCAAGAGTTGGGACAGAAGAGTCAAAAACTGTTTTTT,CASSQELGQKSQKLFF
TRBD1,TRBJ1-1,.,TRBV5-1,TGCGCCAGCAGTTTCGGGACAGGGTTCCGGGTGAACACTGAAGCTTTCTTT,CASSFGTGFRVNTEAFF
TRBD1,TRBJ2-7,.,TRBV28,TGTGCCAGCAGAGTGGGACAGGGGAACACCTACGAGCAGTACTTC,CASRVGQGNTYEQYF
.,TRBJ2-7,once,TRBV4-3,TGCGCCAGCAGCCAAGATGGGGGGAGGGGGGCCGAGCAGTACTTC,CASSQDGGRGAEQYF
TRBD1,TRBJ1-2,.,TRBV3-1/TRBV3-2,TGTGCCAGCAACGTACAGGGGGCGCGGGGCTACACCTTC,CASNVQGARGYTF
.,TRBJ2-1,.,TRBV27,TGTGCCAGCAGACTCAGTACCGGGTCCTACAATGAGCAGTTCTTC,CASRLSTGSYNEQFF
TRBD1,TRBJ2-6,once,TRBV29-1,TGCAGCGTTAAGGTACAGGGGGCTTTCTGGTCTGGGGCCAACGTCCTGACTTTC,CSVKVQGAFWSGANVLTF
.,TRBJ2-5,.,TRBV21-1,TGTGCCAGCAGCAAACGGGAATGGGTGGAGACCCAGTACTTC,CASSKREWVETQYF
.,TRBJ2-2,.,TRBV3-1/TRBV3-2,TGTGCCAGCAGCCAAGCAGGGGCGGGCACCGGGGAGCTGTTTTTT,CASSQAGAGTGELFF
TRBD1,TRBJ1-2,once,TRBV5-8,TGTGCCAGCAGCTCGGACAGGGACAAAAACTATGGCTACACCTTC,CASSSDRDKNYGYTF
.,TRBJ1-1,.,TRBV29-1,TGCAGCGTTCTCGCCGCTCCGAGGACTGAAGCTTTCTTT,CSVLAAPRTEAFF
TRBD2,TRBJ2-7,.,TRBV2,TGTGCCAGCAGTCCTGGGGGGGGGACCTACGAGCAGTACTTC,CASSPGGGTYEQYF
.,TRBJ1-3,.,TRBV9,TGTGCCAGCAGCGTAGAAGCGTCGAGGGACACCATATATTTT,CASSVEASRDTIYF
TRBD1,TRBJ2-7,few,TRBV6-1,TGTGCCAGCAGTGACCGAAACAGGGGACCCCTATACGAGCAGTACTTC,CASSDRNRGPLYEQYF
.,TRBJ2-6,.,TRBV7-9,TGTGCCAGCAGCCCTGGACAGCATGGGGCCAACGTCCTGACTTTC,CASSPGQHGANVLTF
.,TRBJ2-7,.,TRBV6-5,TGTGCCAGCAGTTCCCCGGCTCGCGTCTTGGAGCAGTACTTC,CASSSPARVLEQYF
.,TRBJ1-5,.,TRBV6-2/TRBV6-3,TGTGCCAGCAGTTACGGTCGTTTCAATCAGCCCCAGCATTTT,CASSYGRFNQPQHF
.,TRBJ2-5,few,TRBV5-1,TGCGCCAGCAGCTTGGGCGTCAAAGAGACCCAGTACTTC,CASSLGVKETQYF
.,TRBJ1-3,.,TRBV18,TGTGCCAGCTCACTAACGAGAGAGCCCTCTGGAAACACCATATATTTT,CASSLTREPSGNTIYF